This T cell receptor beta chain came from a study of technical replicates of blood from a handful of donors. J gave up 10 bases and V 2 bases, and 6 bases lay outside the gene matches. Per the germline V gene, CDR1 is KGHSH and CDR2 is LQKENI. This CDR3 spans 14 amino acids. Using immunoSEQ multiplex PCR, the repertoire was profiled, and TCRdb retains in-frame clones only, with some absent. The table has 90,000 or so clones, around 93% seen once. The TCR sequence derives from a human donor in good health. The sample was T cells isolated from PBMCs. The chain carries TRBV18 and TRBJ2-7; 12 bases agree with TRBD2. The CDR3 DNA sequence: TGTGCCAGCTCACCAGCTAGCGGGAGGGCCGCCCAGTACTTC. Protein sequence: CASSPASGRAAQYF. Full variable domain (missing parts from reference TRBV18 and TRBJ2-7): NAGVMQNPRHLVRRRGQEARLRCSPMKGHSHVYWYRQLPEEGLKFMVYLQKENIIDESGMPKERFSAEFPKEGPSILRIQQVVRGDSAAYFCASSPASGRAAQYFGPGTRLTVT.